This T cell receptor beta chain was sequenced in a study of CD8 T cells in ankylosing spondylitis. Study outcomes and limitations: CD8+ disease-linked clones were present at relatively low frequencies in blood. Ankylosing spondylitis blood seemed to carry a telltale TCR beta motif made of several highly homologous variants. Significant enrichment of disease-linked clones was reported in matched ankylosing spondylitis synovial fluid.

One entry per CDR3 protein, called by TCRdb with MiXCR from the 5' RACE reads. The sample lists 200,000 to 250,000 distinct CDR3 sequences; approximately 20% were seen once. This clonotype was recorded a few times. Its cognate antigen is unknown. The CDR3 is 16 amino acids. Trimming took 9 bases from V and 6 from J; bases not matched to a gene: 13. CDR1 SNHLY and CDR2 FYNNEI come from the germline V gene. The sequenced sample was blood, either unsorted or a sorted T cell fraction (not recorded which). This sequence was found in a male donor with ankylosing spondylitis. The chain has TRBV2 and TRBJ2-1, with 11 bases matching TRBD2. CDR3 nucleotides: TGTGCCAGTGAAAACCCGCTAGCGGGAGGTCCCAATGAGCAGTTCTTC. It translates to CASENPLAGGPNEQFF.